This passage covers 16 T cell receptor beta chains from one sample sequenced in a study of CD8+CD57+ T cells in acquired aplastic anemia. Patients chosen for sequencing had shown CD8+CD57+ cell expansion by flow cytometry. Genomic DNA, the template, was used for profiling of the TCR beta VDJ and CDR3. TCRdb re-called the reads through MiXCR, storing one row per CDR3 protein. The data hold under 350,000 distinct CDR3 sequences, with roughly 53% observed a single time. Sequencing used sorted CD4+, CD8+, or CD8+CD57+ T cells (not recorded which) from PBMCs. The source of these receptors is a human donor with aplastic anemia.

CDR3 nucleotides: TGTGCCACCCGACAGGGGGTCACAGATACGCAGTATTTT. This encodes CATRQGVTDTQYF. The rearrangement uses TRBV24-1 and TRBJ2-3; TRBD1 agrees at 9 bases. Trimming cost V 9 bases and J 2 bases; bases outside gene matches: 2. CDR1 is KGHDR and CDR2 is SFDVKD in the germline V gene. The CDR3 loop spans 13 amino acids.

The V gene is TRBV19, the J gene TRBJ2-3; 8 bases map to TRBD1. V was pared by 4 bases and J by 0 bases, with 12 bases of the junction left unmatched. The CDR3 covers 18 residues. Germline V gene sequence: CDR1 LNHDA, CDR2 SQIVND (reference sequence). CDR3 loop: CASSTWDRTASSTDTQYF. For the CDR3, the DNA is TGTGCCAGTAGTACCTGGGACAGGACCGCCTCTAGCACAGATACGCAGTATTTT.

This clonotype has ten or more counts. V and J are TRBV5-1 and TRBJ2-6; D remains ambiguous. The CDR3 is 17 residues long. The germline V gene has CDR1 SGHRS and CDR2 YFSETQ. V shed 0 bases and J shed 0 bases, with 10 bases lying between them. The CDR3 spells CASSLGHADSGANVLTF. In DNA form, the CDR3 reads TGCGCCAGCAGCTTGGGGCACGCAGACTCTGGGGCCAACGTCCTGACTTTC.

The chain has TRBV7-9 and TRBJ2-7; 10 bases agree with TRBD2. Germline values: CDR1 SEHNR, CDR2 FQNEAQ (reference sequence). The CDR3 consists of 16 residues. Unmatched junction bases numbered 11, after V lost 5 bases and J lost 4 bases. CDR3 nucleotides: TGTGCCAGCAGCATAAGACTAGCGGGTCGGCGGTACGAGCAGTACTTC. This gives the protein CASSIRLAGRRYEQYF.

The chain carries TRBV19 and TRBJ1-5; no firm D call. Trimming pared 5 bases from V and 5 bases from J, leaving 16 bases between. Per the germline V gene, CDR1 is LNHDA and CDR2 is SQIVND (reference sequence). The length of the CDR3 is 15 residues. The CDR3 is CASSEGTDGDQPQHF. CDR3 in DNA: TGTGCCAGTAGTGAGGGCACGGACGGAGATCAGCCCCAGCATTTT.

This chain links TRBV7-8 with TRBJ2-3, with D hard to call. CDR1 is SGHVS and CDR2 is FQNEAQ in the germline V gene. The CDR3 has 12 residues. V gave up 8 bases and J gave up 1 base, with 7 bases separating them. CDR3 coding DNA: TGTGCCAGCCTTCTCGGCACAGATACGCAGTATTTT. Translating gives CASLLGTDTQYF.

The chain joins TRBV20-1 to TRBJ2-3; D might be TRBD2 (5 bases). CDR1 is DFQATT and CDR2 is SNEGSKA in the germline V gene (reference sequence). The CDR3 runs 13 residues. This CDR3 is CSVEERRTDTQYF. The CDR3, as DNA: TGCAGCGTTGAAGAAAGGAGGACAGATACGCAGTATTTT.

As to this clonotype: Relative to the germline gene, one junction end is altered; a read error may explain this. The chain uses TRBV5-8 and TRBJ1-1; weak D call: TRBD1 (6 bases). The CDR3 covers 16 residues. CDR1 is SGHTS and CDR2 is YDEGEE in the germline V gene. The CDR3 loop reads CASSVAGAQMNTEACF. The DNA for the CDR3 is TGTGCCAGCAGCGTGGCGGGGGCCCAAATGAACACTGAAGCTTGCTTC.

This clonotype was counted at least ten times. The V and J genes are TRBV7-9 and TRBJ2-1; 8 bases fit TRBD2. The ends lost 4 bases at V and 3 bases at J; junction bases unmatched: 8. CDR3 length: 16 amino acids. Germline-derived CDR1 and CDR2 are SEHNR and FQNEAQ (reference sequence). The CDR3: CASSSGPGGGYNEQFF. The CDR3 coding sequence is TGTGCCAGCAGCTCCGGGCCGGGAGGGGGCTACAATGAGCAGTTCTTC.

The rearrangement links TRBV20-1 to TRBJ1-2, with D possibly matching TRBD1 (5 bases). The CDR3 covers 14 residues. The germline V gene has CDR1 DFQATT and CDR2 SNEGSKA (reference sequence). Trimming shortened V by 3 bases and J by 4 bases, and 15 bases separated the two germline ends. In DNA form, the CDR3 reads TGCAGTGCTAGGGACAATTCCCCACGCTATGGCTACACCTTC. It yields the protein CSARDNSPRYGYTF.

The chain couples TRBV7-2 to TRBJ2-1; 11 positions agree with TRBD2. The ends lost 5 bases at V and 7 bases at J; junction bases unmatched: 7. CDR1 and CDR2 from the germline V gene are SGHTA and FQGNSA. CDR3 length: 15 residues. The CDR3 spells CASSILAGAGNEQFF. The CDR3 nucleotides read TGTGCCAGCAGCATACTAGCGGGGGCGGGGAATGAGCAGTTCTTC.

This clonotype appeared many times. The chain carries TRBV12-3 or TRBV12-4 and TRBJ1-1, with D possibly TRBD1 on 5 matching bases. Trimming took 7 bases from V and 5 from J, leaving 11 bases between them. This CDR3 contains 12 residues. CDR3 sequence: CASTMEGTEAFF. CDR3 DNA: TGTGCCAGCACCATGGAGGGGACTGAAGCTTTCTTT.

A remark on this clonotype: It may be a read error: a sequence one base away is much more abundant. The chain carries TRBV5-8 and TRBJ2-7; 12 bases match TRBD2. V lost 4 bases, J lost 2 bases, and 4 bases stayed unmatched. This CDR3 is built from 15 residues. The germline V gene has CDR1 SGHTS and CDR2 YDEGEE. Here the CDR3 reads CASSDGLAGPYEQYF. CDR3 bases: TGTGCCAGCAGCGATGGACTAGCGGGGCCCTACGAGCAGTACTTC.

The chain employs TRBV15 and TRBJ1-4; no definite D call. The CDR3 runs 15 residues. From germline, CDR1 is LNHNV and CDR2 YYDKDF (reference sequence). V dropped 1 base and J dropped 4 bases, with 10 bases sitting between them. This CDR3 is CATSRGRRDNEKLFF. In DNA, the CDR3 is TGTGCCACCAGCAGAGGGAGAAGGGATAATGAAAAACTGTTTTTT.

On this clonotype: This clone may be a read error of a much larger clone one base away. The genes are TRBV30 and TRBJ1-2; D gene uncertain. This CDR3 is 12 amino acids long. CDR1 and CDR2 (germline): GTSNPN, SVGIG (reference sequence). CDR3 residues: CAWSSGGFGYAF. The CDR3 DNA sequence: TGTGCCTGGAGTTCTGGCGGGTTTGGCTACGCCTTC.

This clonotype occurred a few times. The chain employs TRBV30 and TRBJ2-3, with D maybe TRBD2 (5 bases). Germline CDR1 GTSNPN, CDR2 SVGIG (reference sequence). This CDR3 has 16 amino acids. Deletions cut 3 bases from V and 3 bases from J, with 19 bases between. CDR3 nucleotide sequence: TGTGCCTGGAGCCCCGGCCGCGGGCGTTATACAGATACGCAGTATTTT. Amino acids: CAWSPGRGRYTDTQYF.